This TCR beta chain was observed in a study of shared clonotypes between healthy human individuals. Naive CD8 cells were CD45RO-negative, positively selected for CCR7, excluding terminally differentiated effector memory CD45RA+ cells. The CDR3 covers 15 residues. Trimming took 11 bases from V and 0 from J; bases not matched to a gene: 9. Germline values: CDR1 SGHVS, CDR2 FQNEAQ. Libraries were prepared by immunoSEQ multiplex PCR; TCRdb keeps only in-frame clonotypes and omits some of them. The sample holds roughly 550,000 clones, about 95% seen once. Sequencing was carried out using naive CD8+ T cells sorted from blood. V usage is TRBV7-8 and J usage is TRBJ2-3; TRBD2 matches 9 bases. This receptor was obtained from a woman aged 25 to 39 in good health. The CDR3, as DNA: TGTGCCGGCGGGACTAGCCGATTAAGCACAGATACGCAGTATTTT. Translated, it gives CAGGTSRLSTDTQYF.